Each of the 9 T cell receptor beta chains below was sequenced from the same sample in a study of blood T cell repertoires in COVID-19. Method: immunoSEQ multiplex PCR; TCRdb's copy keeps in-frame clones and lacks some. The data show about 210,000 clones, more than 70% seen once. Sequencing was carried out using peripheral blood. These receptors were taken from a man aged 45-65 years with active or convalescent COVID-19.

V usage is TRBV10-3 and J usage is TRBJ2-5; 11 bases map to TRBD1. The CDR3 contains 17 residues. V trimming: 2 bases; J trimming: 4 bases; junction bases outside the gene matches: 9. Germline V gives CDR1 ENHRY, CDR2 SYGVKD. The CDR3 reads CAISEGLGTGGGETQYF. CDR3 DNA: TGTGCCATCAGTGAGGGCCTTGGGACAGGGGGAGGAGAGACCCAGTACTTC.

The chain employs TRBV19 and TRBJ1-5; D might be TRBD1 (5 bases). Germline loops: CDR1 LNHDA, CDR2 SQIVND (reference sequence). There are 15 residues in the CDR3. V lost 3 bases and J 9 bases, leaving 18 bases between the germline ends. The CDR3 bases are TGTGCCAGTAGTATCAGCGGGACGGAAGACCGGCCCCAGCATTTT. It specifies CASSISGTEDRPQHF.

The chain recombines TRBV11-2 with TRBJ1-6; D perhaps matches TRBD1 (5 bases). V was clipped by 5 bases and J by 6 bases, with 17 bases between them. The CDR3 loop spans 16 amino acids. The germline V gene has CDR1 SGHAT and CDR2 FQNNGV. CDR3 nucleotide sequence: TGTGCCAGCAGCCGGGCAGGGATCCTTTCTAATTCACCCCTCCACTTT. The encoded protein is CASSRAGILSNSPLHF.

This clone occurred once. The chain couples TRBV5-1 to TRBJ1-1, with 8 bases that match TRBD1. The CDR3 extends over 15 amino acids. J was trimmed by 12 bases and V by 4 bases; bases with no gene match: 17. The germline V gene encodes CDR1 SGHRS and CDR2 YFSETQ. The CDR3 reads CASSPNWTGSRVTFF. The CDR3 DNA follows: TGCGCCAGCAGCCCCAACTGGACAGGGTCGCGGGTAACTTTCTTT.

This clone has just one count. The chain employs TRBV9 and TRBJ2-1; 7 bases are a match to TRBD2. CDR1 and CDR2 (germline): SGDLS, YYNGEE. The CDR3 runs to 17 residues. The J segment lost 0 bases and the V segment lost 4 bases, leaving 10 bases of the junction unmatched. In DNA form, the CDR3 reads TGTGCCAGCAGCCCCGTCCTAGCGGATAGCTCCTACAATGAGCAGTTCTTC. Its translation: CASSPVLADSSYNEQFF.

The chain carries TRBV3-1 (or the pseudogene TRBV3-2) and TRBJ1-1; D uncertain. Germline V lookup: CDR1 LGHDT, CDR2 YNNKEL (reference sequence). This CDR3 spans 14 amino acids. The V gene lost 0 bases and the J gene lost 2 bases, with 7 bases spanning the gap. The CDR3 bases are TGTGCCAGCAGCCAAGACGGGAGCAACACTGAAGCTTTCTTT. Translation: CASSQDGSNTEAFF.

The chain combines TRBV10-3 with TRBJ1-3; D gene uncertain. V dropped 6 bases and J dropped 5 bases, with 14 bases sitting between them. This CDR3 contains 14 residues. CDR1 and CDR2 from the germline V gene are ENHRY and SYGVKD. CDR3 nucleotide sequence: TGTGCCATCAGCGGGAGCGGGGAAAGAAACACCATATATTTT. This codes for CAISGSGERNTIYF.

This chain joins TRBV2 and TRBJ1-2, with 8 bases aligning to TRBD1. This CDR3 comprises 12 residues. Germline V gene sequence: CDR1 SNHLY, CDR2 FYNNEI. Trimming removed 8 bases from V and 8 bases from J; junction bases left unmatched: 7. The CDR3 nucleotides read TGTGCCAGCGGGGTACAGGGGGACGGCTACACCTTC. This translates into CASGVQGDGYTF. The variable domain in full, completed from reference TRBV2 and TRBJ1-2, reads EPEVTQTPSHQVTQMGQEVILRCVPISNHLYFYWYRQILGQKVEFLVSFYNNEISEKSEIFDDQFSVERPDGSNFTLKIRSTKLEDSAMYFCASGVQGDGYTFGSGTRLTVV.

V and J are TRBV4-3 and TRBJ2-1; TRBD2 matches 12 bases. Germline assignment: CDR1 LGHNA and CDR2 YSLEER. CDR3 length equals 17 residues. J gave up 8 bases and V 1 base, and 9 bases lay outside the gene matches. DNA for the CDR3: TGCGCCAGCAGCCAAGCCCTCCGGACTAGCGGGGTCTATGAGCAGTTCTTC. This codes for CASSQALRTSGVYEQFF.